Each of the 12 T cell receptor beta chains below was sequenced from the same sample in a study of cytomegalovirus exposure and HLA in healthy donors. The PCR made use of 60 Vbeta and 13 Jbeta primers. The protocol was immunoSEQ multiplex PCR, while the TCRdb copy is restricted to in-frame clones and leaves out a portion. The sample records approximately 130,000 clones, 87% being singletons. Sequencing used PBMCs. Receptor source: a woman in her twenties or thirties in good health and CMV-seronegative.

For the CDR3, the DNA is TGTGCCAGCAGCATGGGACTAGCGGATTACAATGAGCAGTTCTTC. Its translation is CASSMGLADYNEQFF. The genes are TRBV4-2 and TRBJ2-1, with TRBD2 matching 11 bases. The germline V gene encodes CDR1 LGHNA and CDR2 YNFKEQ. The CDR3 loop spans 15 amino acids. V shed 5 bases and J 4 bases; nucleotides not matched to a gene: 4.

V usage is TRBV5-4 and J usage is TRBJ2-3, with TRBD1 identical over 10 bases. The CDR3 is made up of 15 amino acids. After removal of 2 bases from V and 6 bases from J, the junction contained 6 bases not matched to a gene. The germline gives CDR1 SGHNT, CDR2 YYREEE (reference sequence). As DNA, the CDR3 is TGTGCCAGCAGCTTAGGGACAGGGGTTTGGGATACGCAGTATTTT. Translating it yields CASSLGTGVWDTQYF. Complete variable domain (other parts from reference TRBV5-4 and TRBJ2-3): ETGVTQSPTHLIKTRGQQVTLRCSSQSGHNTVSWYQQALGQGPQFIFQYYREEENGRGNFPPRFSGLQFPNYSSELNVNALELDDSALYLCASSLGTGVWDTQYFGPGTRLTVL.

The chain links TRBV4-1 to TRBJ2-5; 11 bases are a match to TRBD2. The J call may be incorrect, as the DNA end agrees better with TRBJ2-7. Germline V gene sequence: CDR1 MGHRA, CDR2 YSYEKL. The CDR3 is 16 residues long. The chain's CDR3 is CASSQTGLAASYEQYF. DNA of the CDR3: TGCGCCAGCAGCCAAACGGGACTAGCGGCCTCCTACGAGCAGTACTTC.

The chain recombines TRBV7-3 with TRBJ2-3, with TRBD1 identical over 8 bases. Germline CDR1 SGHTA, CDR2 FQGTGA. The CDR3 is made up of 16 amino acids. The V and J ends lost 0 bases and 3 bases, in that order; junction bases with no gene match: 5. CDR3 protein: CASSLTSGQGTDTQYF. The CDR3 DNA is TGTGCCAGCAGCTTAACGAGCGGACAGGGAACAGATACGCAGTATTTT.

This chain joins TRBV4-1 and TRBJ1-6; possibly TRBD1 for D (5 bases). CDR3 length: 14 residues. The V gene's germline CDR1 is MGHRA and CDR2 YSYEKL. The V end lost 0 bases, the J end lost 10 bases, and 10 bases lay between the germline ends. Here the CDR3 reads CASSQDRDGSPLHF. CDR3 nucleotide sequence: TGCGCCAGCAGCCAAGACAGGGATGGCTCACCCCTCCACTTT.

Only one count was recorded for this clone. This chain links TRBV11-2 with TRBJ2-7; D not resolved. The V end lost 7 bases, the J end lost 4 bases, and 20 bases lay between the germline ends. CDR1 is SGHAT and CDR2 is FQNNGV in the germline V gene. The CDR3 consists of 15 residues. CDR3 protein: CASIPGGLHPYEQYF. CDR3 DNA sequence: TGTGCCAGCATCCCGGGTGGCCTCCATCCGTACGAGCAGTACTTC.

The rearrangement uses TRBV27 and TRBJ2-7; a weak D match, TRBD1 (7 bases). Trimming removed 6 bases from V and 1 base from J, with 13 bases in between. The CDR3 has 14 amino acids. CDR1 MNHEY and CDR2 SMNVEV come from the germline V gene (reference sequence). The CDR3 nucleotides are TGTGCCAGCAGATGGACAGGAGGGTCCTACGAGCAGTACTTC. This codes for CASRWTGGSYEQYF.

This chain uses TRBV6-6 with TRBJ1-1; D not resolved. The V gene lost 5 bases and the J gene lost 0 bases, with 13 bases spanning the gap. This CDR3 spans 15 amino acids. Germline V gene sequence: CDR1 MNHNY, CDR2 SVGAGI (reference sequence). The CDR3 region has the DNA TGTGCCAGCAGTCCCCCGCGGAGGATGAACACTGAAGCTTTCTTT. Translating gives CASSPPRRMNTEAFF.

A single count supports this clone. The CDR3, as DNA: TGTGCCAGCAGCTTGTTCAGCGGCAGGGGTCACGAGCAGTACTTC. It translates to CASSLFSGRGHEQYF. The J gene is TRBJ2-7, the V gene TRBV5-5, with D possibly matching TRBD1 (6 bases). The CDR3 runs to 15 residues. The V gene lost 1 base and the J gene lost 5 bases, with 16 bases spanning the gap. Germline CDR1 is SGHKS and CDR2 is YYEKEE (reference sequence).

This chain links TRBV7-9 with TRBJ1-2, with 9 positions matching TRBD1. V shed 1 base, J shed 7 bases, and the junction held 4 bases outside the gene matches. CDR1 is SEHNR and CDR2 is FQNEAQ in the germline V gene (reference sequence). The CDR3 totals 14 residues. As DNA, the CDR3 is TGTGCCAGCAGCTTAGGACAGGGGGGAGGTGGCTACACCTTC. Its protein is CASSLGQGGGGYTF.

This chain connects TRBV7-2 to TRBJ2-5, with unresolved D. The V gene's germline CDR1 is SGHTA and CDR2 FQGNSA. V lost 1 base and J lost 1, with 4 bases in between. This CDR3 is built from 13 residues. The CDR3 loop reads CASSLVAQETQYF. The CDR3 nucleotides read TGTGCCAGCAGCTTAGTGGCCCAAGAGACCCAGTACTTC. The variable domain in full, completed from reference TRBV7-2 and TRBJ2-5, reads GAGVSQSPSNKVTEKGKDVELRCDPISGHTALYWYRQSLGQGLEFLIYFQGNSAPDKSGLPSDRFSAERTGGSVSTLTIQRTQQEDSAVYLCASSLVAQETQYFGPGTRLLVL.

This CDR3 is CATTGQIYYEQYF. The CDR3 DNA sequence: TGTGCCACCACCGGACAGATCTACTACGAGCAGTACTTC. The chain is built from TRBV28 and TRBJ2-7, with D maybe TRBD1 (6 bases). Looked up from germline, CDR1 is MDHEN and CDR2 is SYDVKM. The CDR3 length is 13 residues. The V end lost 10 bases, the J end lost 3 bases, and 16 bases lay between the germline ends.